This paragraph covers one TCR beta chain sequence. As yet, its antigen is unknown. Germline V CDR1 and CDR2: MDHEN, SYDVKM. V gave up 3 bases and J gave up 7 bases; unmatched junction bases: 7. This CDR3 has 15 amino acids. The entry originates in a study of OX40 agonist ivuxolimab in advanced cancers. Study results and caveats: The investigators did not determine what antigen specificity the expanded peripheral T cells had.

Sequenced by immunoSEQ multiplex PCR; TCRdb stores in-frame clones only, minus some. Of 31,000 or so clones listed, approximately 84% were seen once; the top ten hold 20% to 25%. The starting material was CD4+ or CD8+ T cells sorted from blood, obtained in a trial of the OX40 agonist ivuxolimab. This rearrangement joins TRBV28 to TRBJ2-7; 12 nucleotides align to TRBD2. This clonotype originated in an adult with an advanced solid tumor such as melanoma, head and neck, liver or kidney cancer. CDR3: CASSFRLAGAGEQYF. CDR3 DNA: TGTGCCAGCAGTTTCAGACTAGCGGGAGCTGGGGAGCAGTACTTC.